These 31 T cell receptor beta chains came from one sample sequenced in a study of T cells after yellow fever vaccination (dated by TCRdb to between 2018 and 2021). The library relied on 5' RACE. Sequencer: Illumina HiSeq 2500. TCRdb trimmed public reads at Q25 via fastp, called clones via MiXCR and kept in-frame beta chains. Merged by CDR3 protein, the rows form single entries marked with the most common genes and DNA. For this sample the table gives about 370,000 distinct CDR3 sequences, of which around a tenth were detected only once. The leading ten clones occupy roughly a sixth of the sample. The intended sense of this specimen's treatment or condition label: live attenuated yellow fever vaccine strain. The sequences come from PBMCs, collected on the day of the first yellow fever vaccination. These TCRs come from a man aged 18-30 years who received the YFV17D yellow fever vaccine.

The CDR3 DNA follows: TGCGCCAGCAGCTTGGATGGGCTTAACACTGAAGCTTTCTTT. Protein product: CASSLDGLNTEAFF. V usage is TRBV5-1 and J usage is TRBJ1-1; D ambiguous. Trimming took 0 bases from V and 2 from J, leaving 8 bases between them. CDR1 SGHRS and CDR2 YFSETQ come from the germline V gene. CDR3 length: 14 amino acids.

Ten or more counts support this clonotype. V and J are TRBV9 and TRBJ2-2; TRBD1 matches at 9 bases. V lost 3 bases and J lost 4; bases outside the gene matches: 7. The CDR3 is made up of 16 amino acids. CDR1 is SGDLS, CDR2 YYNGEE, per germline. The CDR3 reads CASSERGQGPTGELFF. For the CDR3, the DNA is TGTGCCAGCAGCGAAAGAGGACAGGGGCCCACCGGGGAGCTGTTTTTT. The entire variable domain, with the rest obtained from reference TRBV9 and TRBJ2-2, is as follows: DSGVTQTPKHLITATGQRVTLRCSPRSGDLSVYWYQQSLDQGLQFLIQYYNGEERAKGNILERFSAQQFPDLHSELNLSSLELGDSALYFCASSERGQGPTGELFFGEGSRLTVL.

This clonotype occurred many times. The gene calls are TRBV12-3 or TRBV12-4 and TRBJ2-7; TRBD1 matches at 7 bases. The CDR3 is 13 amino acids. Trimming cost V 5 bases and J 3 bases; bases outside gene matches: 4. The CDR3 bases are TGTGCCAGCAGTGCGACAGGGAACTACGAGCAGTACTTC. Protein: CASSATGNYEQYF.

This clonotype has more than one count but fewer than ten. J is TRBJ2-2 and V is TRBV5-1; D might be TRBD1 or TRBD2, each matching 5 bases. The germline gives CDR1 SGHRS, CDR2 YFSETQ. Trimming stripped 4 bases from V and 3 bases from J, with 10 bases between. The CDR3 has 14 amino acids. CDR3: CASSPQGDTGELFF. The CDR3 DNA reads as TGCGCCAGCAGCCCTCAGGGAGACACCGGGGAGCTGTTTTTT.

V gene TRBV20-1 combines with J gene TRBJ2-4; 7 nucleotides align to TRBD2. The germline V gene has CDR1 DFQATT and CDR2 SNEGSKA (reference sequence). The CDR3 contains 13 residues. With V trimmed by 6 bases and J by 3 bases, 5 bases remained unmatched. The CDR3 DNA reads as TGCAGTGCCCTAGGCGGGGGCAAAAACATTCAGTACTTC. Translated, it gives CSALGGGKNIQYF.

This clonotype occurred a few times. The genes are TRBV6-5 and TRBJ1-4; maybe TRBD1 (6 bases). With 6 bases removed from V and 8 bases from J, the gap between germline ends came to 10 bases. The CDR3 consists of 12 residues. Germline V lookup: CDR1 MNHEY, CDR2 SVGAGI. Written as DNA, the CDR3 is TGTGCCAGCAGAGGGGGGCGGGAAAAACTGTTTTTT. The encoded protein is CASRGGREKLFF.

This clonotype was seen a few times. The CDR3 region has the DNA TGTGCCAGCAGCCCCCGGGGAGCGGGGGCCTACACAGATACGCAGTATTTT. Translated: CASSPRGAGAYTDTQYF. V usage is TRBV7-8 and J usage is TRBJ2-3, with 8 nucleotides matching TRBD2. V shed 5 bases and J 2 bases; nucleotides not matched to a gene: 12. Germline assignment: CDR1 SGHVS and CDR2 FQNEAQ. This CDR3 is built from 17 residues.

Only a few counts were recorded for this clonotype. The chain carries TRBV2 and TRBJ2-1, with D perhaps matching TRBD1 (5 bases). The CDR3 is 15 amino acids. CDR1 is SNHLY, CDR2 FYNNEI, per germline. V was trimmed by 7 bases and J by 4 bases, leaving 17 bases between them. The CDR3 protein is CASTVWKDTYNEQFF. For the CDR3, the DNA is TGTGCCAGCACAGTATGGAAGGACACTTACAATGAGCAGTTCTTC.

This chain links TRBV10-3 with TRBJ2-7; D unclear. Germline V gene sequence: CDR1 ENHRY, CDR2 SYGVKD. The CDR3 totals 15 residues. V was trimmed by 11 bases and J by 0 bases, leaving 20 bases between them. This CDR3 reads CAGPGCVQSSYEQYF. The CDR3 region has the DNA TGTGCCGGACCCGGCTGCGTGCAAAGCTCCTACGAGCAGTACTTC.

The chain joins TRBV3-1 to TRBJ2-1; D unresolved. V was clipped by 4 bases and J by 0 bases, with 10 bases between them. The CDR3 is 15 amino acids. Germline CDR1 LGHDT, CDR2 YNNKEL (reference sequence). CDR3 amino acids: CASSPDPYSYNEQFF. The CDR3 nucleotides are TGTGCCAGCAGCCCCGACCCCTACTCCTACAATGAGCAGTTCTTC.

This clonotype was picked up a small number of times. CDR3 nucleotide sequence: TGTGCCAGCAGCACCAAACCCGGGAGCACCGGGGAGCTGTTTTTT. Amino acids: CASSTKPGSTGELFF. The chain uses TRBV28 and TRBJ2-2; D is perhaps TRBD2 (6 bases). Per the germline V gene, CDR1 is MDHEN and CDR2 is SYDVKM. The CDR3 is made up of 15 amino acids. V gave up 6 bases and J gave up 4 bases, with 15 bases separating them.

This clonotype was observed many times. The chain combines TRBV5-1 with TRBJ2-7, with 7 bases fitting TRBD1. Germline trimming cut 4 bases from V and 4 bases from J; bases unmatched to any gene: 11. Germline V CDR1 and CDR2: SGHRS, YFSETQ. This CDR3 is 15 amino acids long. The CDR3 coding sequence is TGCGCCAGCAGCGGGGGACAGCCCATCCCTTACGAGCAGTACTTC. It is translated as CASSGGQPIPYEQYF.

The rearrangement links TRBV27 to TRBJ1-4; D gene unclear. V was pared by 2 bases and J by 6 bases, with 10 bases between. From germline, CDR1 is MNHEY and CDR2 SMNVEV (reference sequence). The CDR3 sequence is 14 residues long. CDR3 in amino acids: CASSLEALDEKLFF. The CDR3 bases are TGTGCCAGCAGTTTAGAGGCGTTGGATGAAAAACTGTTTTTT.

This sequence joins TRBV12-3 or TRBV12-4 and TRBJ2-7, with D possibly matching TRBD1 (6 bases). The V gene lost 6 bases and the J gene lost 3 bases, with 12 bases spanning the gap. CDR3 length equals 13 residues. The DNA for the CDR3 is TGTGCCAGCAGCCCAGAGGACAGCTACGAGCAGTACTTC. Its translation is CASSPEDSYEQYF.

A few counts support this clonotype. The genes are TRBV19 and TRBJ1-1, with 7 bases identical to TRBD1. The germline V gene has CDR1 LNHDA and CDR2 SQIVND (reference sequence). The CDR3 is 15 residues long. The J segment lost 1 base and the V segment lost 0 bases, leaving 2 bases of the junction unmatched. As DNA, the CDR3 is TGTGCCAGTAGTATAGAAGACAGGGCGAACACTGAAGCTTTCTTT. It yields the protein CASSIEDRANTEAFF.

This clonotype has at least ten counts. J is TRBJ1-4 and V is TRBV5-1; D is possibly TRBD1 (5 bases). Trimming left V 0 bases short and J 4 bases short, with 7 bases between. Germline V gene data show CDR1 as SGHRS and CDR2 as YFSETQ. The CDR3 sequence is 14 residues long. The CDR3, as DNA: TGCGCCAGCAGCTTGGACAGGATTAATGAAAAACTGTTTTTT. Protein: CASSLDRINEKLFF.

Comment on this clonotype: The junction shows a germline mismatch at one end, possibly a read error. J is TRBJ1-4 and V is TRBV20-1; D is unresolved. CDR3 size: 13 residues. Germline V gene lookup returns CDR1 DFQATT and CDR2 SNEGSKA (reference sequence). CDR3 loop: CSARQQKWEKQFF. The CDR3 DNA is TGCAGTGCCCGGCAGCAAAAGTGGGAAAAACAGTTTTTT.

This clonotype was seen many times. The chain joins TRBV2 to TRBJ2-5; the match to TRBD2 covers 13 bases. V was pared by 6 bases and J by 5 bases, with 3 bases of the junction left unmatched. In germline, CDR1 is SNHLY, CDR2 FYNNEI. The CDR3 loop spans 14 amino acids. CDR3 sequence reads: CASRPGLAGETQYF. In DNA form, the CDR3 reads TGTGCCAGCAGGCCGGGACTAGCGGGGGAGACCCAGTACTTC.

In its sample, this clonotype was seen many times. The chain couples TRBV7-8 to TRBJ2-1; 8 nucleotides agree with TRBD2. This CDR3 contains 17 residues. Germline V gene sequence: CDR1 SGHVS, CDR2 FQNEAQ. V lost 4 bases and J lost 6; bases outside the gene matches: 14. Here the CDR3 reads CASSSYRAGTRGNEQFF. The CDR3 DNA reads TGTGCCAGCAGCTCCTATCGAGCCGGGACTAGAGGCAATGAGCAGTTCTTC.

The chain is built from TRBV20-1 and TRBJ2-3; 7 nucleotides align to TRBD2. CDR1 DFQATT and CDR2 SNEGSKA come from the germline V gene (reference sequence). J was trimmed by 2 bases and V by 3 bases; bases with no gene match: 11. CDR3 length equals 16 residues. In DNA, the CDR3 is TGCAGTGCTAGCGACCCGGGACTACCTTCCACAGATACGCAGTATTTT. Amino acids: CSASDPGLPSTDTQYF.

The chain links TRBV3-1 to TRBJ2-3; D call uncertain. The V end was cut by 5 bases, the J end by 6 bases, with 15 bases between. Germline-derived CDR1 and CDR2 are LGHDT and YNNKEL (reference sequence). CDR3 length equals 14 residues. CDR3 DNA sequence: TGTGCCAGCAGCGATTCCTTTTTAAGGGATACGCAGTATTTT. Protein: CASSDSFLRDTQYF.

This sequence joins TRBV6-1 and TRBJ2-1, with D hard to call. Germline V gene data show CDR1 as MNHNS and CDR2 as SASEGT. CDR3 size: 15 residues. V was trimmed by 4 bases and J by 3 bases, leaving 13 bases between them. Written as DNA, the CDR3 is TGTGCCAGCAGTGGGGTGGCGGTCAGCTACAATGAGCAGTTCTTC. This encodes CASSGVAVSYNEQFF.

This clonotype was seen only a few times. The V call is TRBV7-2, the J call TRBJ2-5; the D is unclear. The germline V gene encodes CDR1 SGHTA and CDR2 FQGNSA. The CDR3 consists of 11 residues. V was clipped by 7 bases and J by 2 bases, with 5 bases between them. The CDR3 nucleotides are TGTGCCAGCAAGGAGCAAGAGACCCAGTACTTC. Encoded protein: CASKEQETQYF.

This clonotype was seen repeatedly, ten times or more. The V gene is TRBV27, the J gene TRBJ2-7; D call uncertain. Trimming removed 2 bases from V and 5 bases from J, with 16 bases in between. Looked up from germline, CDR1 is MNHEY and CDR2 is SMNVEV (reference sequence). The CDR3 covers 15 residues. The CDR3 DNA is TGTGCCAGCAGTTTAACCGAGACGGGCGTGAACGAGCAGTACTTC. It translates to CASSLTETGVNEQYF.

This clonotype was seen ten or more times. The chain uses TRBV3-1 and TRBJ2-2, with D hard to call. V lost 0 bases and J 6 bases, leaving 5 bases between the germline ends. Germline values: CDR1 LGHDT, CDR2 YNNKEL (reference sequence). The CDR3 covers 13 residues. CDR3 region: CASSQEGAGELFF. DNA for the CDR3: TGTGCCAGCAGCCAAGAAGGAGCCGGGGAGCTGTTTTTT.

This clonotype has only a few counts. This chain links TRBV11-3 with TRBJ2-5, with D tentatively TRBD1 (5 bases). The V gene lost 5 bases and the J gene lost 0 bases, with 10 bases spanning the gap. The CDR3 spans 14 residues. Per germline, CDR1 SGHNT and CDR2 YENEEA. The CDR3 DNA sequence: TGTGCCAGCAGCCATGGGGCGAACCAAGAGACCCAGTACTTC. This codes for CASSHGANQETQYF.

The chain couples TRBV12-3 or TRBV12-4 to TRBJ2-1; D possibly corresponds to TRBD1 (6 bases). Trimming took 3 bases from V and 6 from J, leaving 12 bases between them. The CDR3 extends over 14 amino acids. The DNA for the CDR3 is TGTGCCAGCAGTTTTTCCGGGACAACCAATGAGCAGTTCTTC. It specifies CASSFSGTTNEQFF.

This clonotype was counted a few times. This chain links TRBV4-1 with TRBJ2-2; a possible D gene is TRBD1 (5 bases). The CDR3 is made up of 14 amino acids. The germline CDR1 and CDR2 sequences are MGHRA and YSYEKL. V was trimmed by 4 bases and J by 4 bases, leaving 10 bases between them. The CDR3 loop is CASSLGQTTGELFF. The DNA of the CDR3 is TGCGCCAGCAGCCTAGGACAAACCACCGGGGAGCTGTTTTTT.

This clonotype was detected a few times. The gene calls are TRBV7-3 and TRBJ2-7; D unclear. CDR3 length equals 13 residues. The V end was cut by 3 bases, the J end by 3 bases, with 9 bases between. Germline lookup yields CDR1 SGHTA and CDR2 FQGTGA. The CDR3 spells CASSLGVGYEQYV. Written as DNA, the CDR3 is TGTGCCAGCAGCTTGGGTGTAGGCTACGAGCAGTACGTC.

The V call is TRBV4-1, the J call TRBJ2-7, with 7 bases aligning to TRBD2. CDR1 and CDR2 from the germline V gene are MGHRA and YSYEKL. After removal of 1 base from V and 4 bases from J, the junction contained 4 bases not matched to a gene. The CDR3 contains 14 residues. The DNA of the CDR3 is TGCGCCAGCAGCCAAGTGTCGGGGGGATACGAGCAGTACTTC. Protein: CASSQVSGGYEQYF.

The rearrangement uses TRBV20-1 and TRBJ2-3; no definite D call. The CDR3 loop spans 15 amino acids. V was clipped by 0 bases and J by 2 bases, with 12 bases between them. The germline CDR1 and CDR2 sequences are DFQATT and SNEGSKA (reference sequence). In DNA, the CDR3 is TGCAGTGCTAGAGATCGGGTCCTTCCCACAGATACGCAGTATTTT. Its translation is CSARDRVLPTDTQYF.